The 2 T cell receptor beta chains given below trace back to one sample, sequenced in a study of CD8+ T cells in alopecia areata. cDNA reverse transcribed from extracted RNA served as the sequencing template. Profiling relied on immunoSEQ multiplex PCR, and the TCRdb table lists in-frame clones only, not all of them. The table includes around 65,000 clones, about half detected once. The material was CD8+ T cells sorted from blood, obtained at week 0. The receptors were gathered from a human donor with alopecia areata.

The V and J genes are TRBV30 and TRBJ2-7, with a weak D call TRBD2 (5 bases). Germline assignment: CDR1 GTSNPN and CDR2 SVGIG (reference sequence). V was pared by 1 base and J by 1 base, with 8 bases between. The CDR3 is 13 amino acids. In DNA form, the CDR3 reads TGTGCCTGGAGTGGGTCGGGATCCTACGAGCAGTACTTC. Translated: CAWSGSGSYEQYF.

This chain uses TRBV5-6 with TRBJ2-1; maybe TRBD1 (6 bases). CDR1 is SGHDT, CDR2 YYEEEE, per germline. The CDR3 is 13 amino acids. Trimming pared 4 bases from V and 5 bases from J, leaving 10 bases between. CDR3 coding DNA: TGTGCCAGCAGCGCGGACAGCCACAATGAGCAGTTCTTC. Amino acid sequence: CASSADSHNEQFF.